What follows are 6 T cell receptor beta chains derived from one specimen sequenced in a study of T cells in Graves' hyperthyroidism and ophthalmopathy. Using RNA transcripts as the source, TCR beta CDR3 regions were amplified. The TCR CDR3 was amplified in a first-round RT-PCR using the HTBI primer set. TCRdb reprocessed the multiplex PCR reads with MiXCR, giving one entry per CDR3 protein. The sample holds hundreds of thousands of distinct CDR3 sequences, roughly 15% seen once. The source material was blood. These receptors were collected from a man aged 18 to 35 with Graves' ophthalmopathy.

This clonotype occurred many times. The V and J genes are TRBV20-1 and TRBJ2-7; no definite D call. V shed 1 base and J shed 2 bases, with 6 bases lying between them. This CDR3 has 12 amino acids. Germline CDR1 and CDR2: DFQATT and SNEGSKA (reference sequence). The CDR3 bases are TGCAGTGCTAGAGTTCGTCCCTACGAGCAGTACTTC. Its protein product is CSARVRPYEQYF.

This clonotype has ten or more counts. V and J are TRBV12-3 or TRBV12-4 and TRBJ2-1, with no clear D. Trimming removed 2 bases at V and 9 bases at J, with 8 bases between. This CDR3 region has 12 residues. The chain's CDR3 is CASSLPPGEQFF. In DNA form, the CDR3 reads TGTGCCAGCAGTTTACCTCCTGGTGAGCAGTTCTTC.

In this sample, this clonotype turned up many times. The chain links TRBV20-1 to TRBJ2-2; TRBD1 aligns across 8 bases. CDR3 length: 15 amino acids. V was pared by 0 bases and J by 7 bases, with 7 bases of the junction left unmatched. CDR1 DFQATT and CDR2 SNEGSKA come from the germline V gene (reference sequence). CDR3 DNA: TGCAGTGCTAGAGACAGGGGGCTTTATGGCGGGGAGCTGTTTTTT. It specifies CSARDRGLYGGELFF.

This clonotype was seen more than once but under ten times. The chain is built from TRBV3-1 and TRBJ2-3; D gene uncertain. The V end was cut by 4 bases, the J end by 3 bases, with 11 bases between. CDR3 length: 14 amino acids. Germline CDR1 is LGHDT and CDR2 is YNNKEL (reference sequence). The CDR3 reads CASSLLENTDTQYF. The CDR3 DNA follows: TGTGCCAGCAGCCTACTTGAAAATACAGATACGCAGTATTTT.

The rearrangement uses TRBV7-2 and TRBJ2-7; no firm D call. The J call may be wrong; the DNA end is better matched by TRBJ2-1. Germline CDR1 and CDR2: SGHTA and FQGNSA. This CDR3 spans 15 amino acids. The CDR3 DNA is TGTGCCAGCAGCCCCCGAAGCCTTGCTGGCTACGAGCAGTTCTTC. As protein: CASSPRSLAGYEQFF.

This clonotype was seen more than once but under ten times. The chain recombines TRBV7-9 with TRBJ2-7; 10 nucleotides line up with TRBD2. The CDR3 runs 15 residues. CDR1 is SEHNR and CDR2 is FQNEAQ in the germline V gene (reference sequence). V shed 8 bases, J shed 2 bases, and the junction held 9 bases outside the gene matches. In nucleotides, the CDR3 is TGTGCCAGCTCACCACCAAGCGGGGGGGCCTACGAGCAGTACTTC. Translating gives CASSPPSGGAYEQYF.